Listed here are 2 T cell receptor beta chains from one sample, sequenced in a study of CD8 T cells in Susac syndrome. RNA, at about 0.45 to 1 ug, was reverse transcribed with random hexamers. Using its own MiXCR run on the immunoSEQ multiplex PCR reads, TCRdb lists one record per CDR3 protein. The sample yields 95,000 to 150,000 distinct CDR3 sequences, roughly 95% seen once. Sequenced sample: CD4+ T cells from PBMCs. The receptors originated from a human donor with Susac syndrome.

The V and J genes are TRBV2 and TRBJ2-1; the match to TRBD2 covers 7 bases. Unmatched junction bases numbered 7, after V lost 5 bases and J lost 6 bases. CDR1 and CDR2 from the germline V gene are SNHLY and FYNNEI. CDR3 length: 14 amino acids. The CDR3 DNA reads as TGTGCCAGCAGTTTCGAGGGAGGGCGCAATGAGCAGTTCTTC. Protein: CASSFEGGRNEQFF.

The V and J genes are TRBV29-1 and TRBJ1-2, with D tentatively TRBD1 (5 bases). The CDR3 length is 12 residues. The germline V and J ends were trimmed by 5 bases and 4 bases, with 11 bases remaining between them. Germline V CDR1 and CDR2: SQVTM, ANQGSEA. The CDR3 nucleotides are TGCAGCGTTAGGAGGGGCGGCTATGGCTACACCTTC. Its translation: CSVRRGGYGYTF.